This is a list of T cell receptor beta chains from one sample in a study of T cell responses to AZD1222 COVID-19 vaccine. Some clones are missing from TCRdb's copy, which holds only in-frame ones; the method was immunoSEQ multiplex PCR. Here the sample spans roughly 33,000 clones, more than 75% being singletons. The sample was peripheral blood, taken 28 days after the second AZD1222 dose. The receptors shown here come from an adult who received the AZD1222 COVID-19 vaccine. Each CDR3 is given with its conserved first and last residue. Fields, in order: CDR3 protein, CDR3 DNA, J gene, clone size, V gene, D gene. The D gene is left open where the match is weak. Clone size is given for some rows only: seen once, a few or many times, or a class if the clone is expanded.

CASSPRGSDYNEQFF TGTGCCAGCTCACCACGGGGGTCGGACTACAATGAGCAGTTCTTC TRBJ2-1 - TRBV18 -
CASRGWAGEETQYF TGTGCCAGCAGGGGGTGGGCGGGGGAAGAGACCCAGTACTTC TRBJ2-5 - TRBV3-1/TRBV3-2 TRBD2
CASNGGANEKLFF TGCGCCAGCAACGGAGGAGCTAATGAAAAACTGTTTTTT TRBJ1-4 - TRBV10-1 -
CASSDGRTSSYEQYF TGTGCCAGCAGCGACGGGCGCACGAGCTCCTACGAGCAGTACTTC TRBJ2-7 - TRBV5-4 -
CASSHTGTGDSPLHF TGTGCCAGCTCACATACCGGGACAGGGGACTCACCCCTCCACTTT TRBJ1-6 - TRBV18 TRBD1
CASSPPLRLAGKETQYF TGTGCCAGCAGCCCTCCCTTGCGACTAGCGGGGAAAGAGACCCAGTACTTC TRBJ2-5 - TRBV7-8 TRBD2
CASRGQLDTEAFF TGTGCCAGCAGGGGACAGCTAGACACTGAAGCTTTCTTT TRBJ1-1 once TRBV6-4 TRBD1
CAWSVLGRGNEQFF TGTGCCTGGAGTGTACTCGGGAGGGGCAATGAGCAGTTCTTC TRBJ2-1 once TRBV30 TRBD2
CASSPNPAAPNEKLFF TGTGCCAGCTCACCGAACCCGGCAGCCCCTAATGAAAAACTGTTTTTT TRBJ1-4 - TRBV18 -
CASSPDYGYTF TGTGCCAGCAGCCCAGACTATGGCTACACCTTC TRBJ1-2 few TRBV16 -
CAWRAGAGTEAFF TGTGCCTGGAGGGCGGGGGCAGGCACTGAAGCTTTCTTT TRBJ1-1 - TRBV30 -
CASSQGNLAGYNEQFF TGTGCCAGCAGCCAAGGTAACCTAGCGGGATACAATGAGCAGTTCTTC TRBJ2-1 - TRBV14 TRBD2
CASSQQAISPLHF TGTGCCAGCAGCCAACAGGCGATTTCACCCCTCCACTTT TRBJ1-6 - TRBV14 -
CASSAGRLNGGNYGYTF TGTGCCAGCAGCGCCGGACGGTTAAATGGTGGTAACTATGGCTACACCTTC TRBJ1-2 - TRBV7-9 -